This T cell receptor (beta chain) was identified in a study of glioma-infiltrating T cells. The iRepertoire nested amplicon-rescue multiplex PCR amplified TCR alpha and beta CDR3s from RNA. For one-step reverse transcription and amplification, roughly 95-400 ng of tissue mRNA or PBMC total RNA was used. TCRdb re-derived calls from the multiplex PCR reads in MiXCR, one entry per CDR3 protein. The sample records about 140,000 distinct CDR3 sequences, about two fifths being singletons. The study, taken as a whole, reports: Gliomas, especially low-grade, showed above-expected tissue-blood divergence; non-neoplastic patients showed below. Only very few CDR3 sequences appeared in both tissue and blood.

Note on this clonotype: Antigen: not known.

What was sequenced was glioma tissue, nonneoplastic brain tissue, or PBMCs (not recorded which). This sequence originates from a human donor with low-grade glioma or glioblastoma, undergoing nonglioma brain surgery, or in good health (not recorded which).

In DNA form, the CDR3 reads TGTGCCAGCAGATTAAGCATTTCAGATACGCAGTATTTT. It yields the protein CASRLSISDTQYF. The rearrangement links TRBV11-2 to TRBJ2-3; no clear D. From germline, CDR1 is SGHAT and CDR2 FQNNGV. The V end was cut by 6 bases, the J end by 4 bases, with 11 bases between. The CDR3 is 13 amino acids.